Below, 30 T cell receptor beta chains from the same sample are listed, as sequenced in a study of blood T cell repertoires in COVID-19. Sequencing used immunoSEQ multiplex PCR; TCRdb keeps in-frame clones, though not all of them. This table has about 250,000 clones, more than 70% appearing once. The specimen was peripheral blood. The receptors were gathered from an elderly man with acute or convalescent COVID-19.

This clone turned up a few times. The chain recombines TRBV30 with TRBJ2-3, with TRBD1 matching 7 bases. The CDR3 is 14 residues long. V lost 1 base to trimming and J lost 2 bases; unmatched junction nucleotides: 3. Germline CDR1 is GTSNPN and CDR2 is SVGIG (reference sequence). The DNA of the CDR3 is TGTGCCTGGAGTGCGGGACAGTACACAGATACGCAGTATTTT. It yields the protein CAWSAGQYTDTQYF.

The V and J genes are TRBV19 and TRBJ2-5; 11 bases agree with TRBD1. Germline V gene data show CDR1 as LNHDA and CDR2 as SQIVND (reference sequence). Losses at the gene ends were 5 bases for V and 5 bases for J; bases not matched to a gene: 7. This CDR3 has 15 amino acids. The CDR3 DNA reads TGTGCCAGTAGTGTCGGACAGGGGGCCGGGGAGACCCAGTACTTC. Its translation: CASSVGQGAGETQYF.

The chain is built from TRBV7-9 and TRBJ2-3, with a tentative D call TRBD2 (5 bases). Germline V gene lookup returns CDR1 SEHNR and CDR2 FQNEAQ (reference sequence). The CDR3 spans 13 residues. V was trimmed by 4 bases and J by 8 bases, leaving 13 bases between them. The CDR3, as DNA: TGTGCCAGCAGCTCTCAGGTACGGGGTACGCAGTATTTT. This gives the protein CASSSQVRGTQYF.

This rearrangement joins TRBV11-2 to TRBJ2-5; possibly TRBD2 for D (6 bases). CDR1 and CDR2 from the germline V gene are SGHAT and FQNNGV. The CDR3 length is 15 residues. V gave up 1 base and J gave up 4 bases, with 13 bases separating them. The DNA for the CDR3 is TGTGCCAGCAGCTTAGTATTCGAGGGAGGAGAGACCCAGTACTTC. This codes for CASSLVFEGGETQYF.

Concerning this clone itself: Other DNA sequences in the same sample also yield this CDR3. J is TRBJ2-1 and V is TRBV3-1 (or the pseudogene TRBV3-2); 8 bases fit TRBD2. The germline V gene encodes CDR1 LGHDT and CDR2 YNNKEL (reference sequence). The V and J ends lost 2 bases and 1 base, in that order; junction bases with no gene match: 1. This CDR3 is 15 amino acids long. The CDR3 loop is CASSQTSGSYNEQFF. The CDR3 coding sequence is TGTGCCAGCAGCCAAACTAGCGGTTCCTACAATGAGCAGTTCTTC.

This clone was counted once. The chain links TRBV28 to TRBJ1-2; 7 positions match TRBD1. The CDR3 contains 14 residues. V lost 7 bases, J lost 4 bases, and 9 bases stayed unmatched. CDR1 MDHEN and CDR2 SYDVKM come from the germline V gene. CDR3 loop: CASTKTGSGYGYTF. CDR3 DNA: TGTGCCAGCACCAAGACAGGGTCCGGCTATGGCTACACCTTC.

The V call is TRBV7-2, the J call TRBJ1-5, with D maybe TRBD1 (5 bases). CDR3 size: 16 residues. From germline, CDR1 is SGHTA and CDR2 FQGNSA. The V end lost 1 base, the J end lost 6 bases, and 16 bases lay between the germline ends. CDR3 amino acids: CASSLETGGPSQPQHF. The CDR3 nucleotides read TGTGCCAGCAGCTTAGAAACAGGAGGGCCGTCTCAGCCCCAGCATTTT.

This clone occurred once. The chain combines TRBV6-2 or TRBV6-3 with TRBJ2-1; 8 nucleotides match TRBD1. With V trimmed by 4 bases and J by 6 bases, 5 bases remained unmatched. The length of the CDR3 is 14 residues. Germline assignment: CDR1 MNHEY and CDR2 SVGEGT. CDR3 nucleotides: TGTGCCAGCAGTTCTGGACAGGGTTTCAATGAGCAGTTCTTC. Its protein is CASSSGQGFNEQFF.

The genes are TRBV7-9 and TRBJ2-5; the D gene is possibly TRBD2 (6 bases). There are 15 residues in the CDR3. Trimming pared 4 bases from V and 5 bases from J, leaving 17 bases between. Germline CDR1 is SEHNR and CDR2 is FQNEAQ (reference sequence). DNA for the CDR3: TGTGCCAGCAGCTACACCCAGGGTGGGGGGGAGACCCAGTACTTC. It encodes CASSYTQGGGETQYF.

DNA of the CDR3: TGCGCCAGCAGCCCTACAGGGAAGGGGGGCAATCAGCCCCAGCATTTT. This translates into CASSPTGKGGNQPQHF. The gene calls are TRBV5-1 and TRBJ1-5; possibly TRBD1 for D (6 bases). Germline assignment: CDR1 SGHRS and CDR2 YFSETQ. V dropped 4 bases and J dropped 2 bases, with 16 bases sitting between them. The CDR3 extends over 16 amino acids. Looking up the rest from reference TRBV5-1 and TRBJ1-5 gives the full variable domain: KAGVTQTPRYLIKTRGQQVTLSCSPISGHRSVSWYQQTPGQGLQFLFEYFSETQRNKGNFPGRFSGRQFSNSRSEMNVSTLELGDSALYLCASSPTGKGGNQPQHFGDGTRLSIL.

The chain links TRBV5-4 to TRBJ2-7; D remains ambiguous. Germline V lookup: CDR1 SGHNT, CDR2 YYREEE (reference sequence). V gave up 3 bases and J gave up 2 bases, with 3 bases separating them. The CDR3 loop spans 11 amino acids. CDR3 residues: CASSSPYEQYF. CDR3 bases: TGTGCCAGCAGCTCTCCCTACGAGCAGTACTTC.

The table lists this clone with a count of one. The V call is TRBV19, the J call TRBJ2-1; D unclear. The CDR3 consists of 14 residues. Trimming cost V 5 bases and J 3 bases, with 11 bases left between them. Germline V gene sequence: CDR1 LNHDA, CDR2 SQIVND (reference sequence). The CDR3 loop is CASSSLLFYNEQFF. As DNA, the CDR3 is TGTGCCAGTAGTTCCTTGCTATTCTACAATGAGCAGTTCTTC.

Remarks on this clone: At one end the junction does not follow the germline gene, possibly because of a read error. The chain has TRBV7-7 and TRBJ1-4, with TRBD1 as a possible D gene (5 bases). CDR1 is SSHAT, CDR2 FNYEAQ, per germline (reference sequence). The CDR3 runs to 14 residues. In DNA, the CDR3 is TGTGCTAGCAGCTTGTACAGGAATCATGAAAAACTGTTTTTT. This sequence encodes CASSLYRNHEKLFF.

This chain connects TRBV5-1 to TRBJ2-3, with TRBD2 as a possible D gene (7 bases). The CDR3 runs to 15 residues. The germline V gene has CDR1 SGHRS and CDR2 YFSETQ. V was clipped by 5 bases and J by 0 bases, with 13 bases between them. The DNA of the CDR3 is TGCGCCAGCAGGGTTTCGGGGGGCAGCACAGATACGCAGTATTTT. Its translation is CASRVSGGSTDTQYF.

This chain links TRBV15 with TRBJ1-1; TRBD1 might be the D (5 bases). The CDR3 contains 14 residues. CDR1 LNHNV and CDR2 YYDKDF come from the germline V gene (reference sequence). V dropped 1 base and J dropped 5 bases, with 11 bases sitting between them. The CDR3 here is CATSRVSGGTEAFF. In nucleotides, the CDR3 is TGTGCCACCAGCAGAGTTTCGGGGGGGACTGAAGCTTTCTTT. Combining the CDR3 with reference TRBV15 and TRBJ1-1 gives the whole variable domain DAMVIQNPRYQVTQFGKPVTLSCSQTLNHNVMYWYQQKSSQAPKLLFHYYDKDFNNEADTPDNFQSRRPNTSFCFLDIRSPGLGDTAMYLCATSRVSGGTEAFFGQGTRLTVV.

The V gene is TRBV5-1, the J gene TRBJ2-1, with 8 nucleotides matching TRBD2. Germline lookup yields CDR1 SGHRS and CDR2 YFSETQ. The CDR3 is 14 residues long. The ends lost 1 base at V and 6 bases at J; junction bases unmatched: 3. As DNA, the CDR3 is TGCGCCAGCAGCTTGATCGGGAGGGGCAATGAGCAGTTCTTC. This codes for CASSLIGRGNEQFF.

V usage is TRBV9 and J usage is TRBJ2-7; 9 bases agree with TRBD2. Germline V lookup: CDR1 SGDLS, CDR2 YYNGEE. The length of the CDR3 is 15 residues. Losses at the gene ends were 3 bases for V and 7 bases for J; bases not matched to a gene: 11. The CDR3 DNA follows: TGTGCCAGCAGCGCGACTGGGACTAGCATGGAGGAGCAGTACTTC. Amino acids: CASSATGTSMEEQYF.

This clone was seen once. Written as DNA, the CDR3 is TGTGCCAGCAGCGAACTACAGGGAATTGGAGAGACCCAGTACTTC. It codes for CASSELQGIGETQYF. The rearrangement links TRBV5-8 to TRBJ2-5, with D tentatively TRBD1 (6 bases). The CDR3 has 15 amino acids. Germline-derived CDR1 and CDR2 are SGHTS and YDEGEE. Trimming left V 4 bases short and J 4 bases short, with 17 bases between.

This chain links TRBV7-9 with TRBJ1-6; the D gene is possibly TRBD1 (6 bases). The V gene lost 5 bases and the J gene lost 0 bases, with 11 bases spanning the gap. This CDR3 spans 16 amino acids. Per the germline V gene, CDR1 is SEHNR and CDR2 is FQNEAQ (reference sequence). The CDR3 sequence is CASSLGHPSYNSPLHF. The CDR3 DNA reads TGTGCCAGCAGCCTGGGACATCCCTCCTATAATTCACCCCTCCACTTT. The whole variable domain, remainder taken from reference TRBV7-9 and TRBJ1-6, is DTGVSQNPRHKITKRGQNVTFRCDPISEHNRLYWYRQTLGQGPEFLTYFQNEAQLEKSRLLSDRFSAERPKGSFSTLEIQRTEQGDSAMYLCASSLGHPSYNSPLHFGNGTRLTVT.

The chain recombines TRBV7-9 with TRBJ1-1; possible D gene TRBD1, 5 bases. Germline-derived CDR1 and CDR2 are SEHNR and FQNEAQ (reference sequence). V lost 4 bases, J lost 0 bases, and 18 bases lay in between. This CDR3 spans 17 amino acids. DNA for the CDR3: TGTGCCAGCAGCTCCTGGCCTTATGGGACTTTGAACACTGAAGCTTTCTTT. This codes for CASSSWPYGTLNTEAFF.

The CDR3 DNA sequence: TGTGCCAGCTCACCATCTGTCTCCACCGGGGAGCTGTTTTTT. Translating gives CASSPSVSTGELFF. The chain employs TRBV18 and TRBJ2-2; D gene unclear. Germline V lookup: CDR1 KGHSH, CDR2 LQKENI. Trimming took off 2 bases at V and 4 bases at J, with 8 bases between the two ends. The CDR3 length is 14 residues.

There are a few counts of this clone. The J gene is TRBJ2-2, the V gene TRBV5-1; 11 bases fit TRBD2. The CDR3 contains 17 residues. Per the germline V gene, CDR1 is SGHRS and CDR2 is YFSETQ. J lost 1 base, V lost 1 base, and 3 bases had no gene match. The CDR3 loop reads CASSLTSGGLNTGELFF. The CDR3 DNA sequence: TGCGCCAGCAGCTTGACTAGCGGGGGCCTGAACACCGGGGAGCTGTTTTTT.

The CDR3: CASSYSSRGIYNEQFF. As DNA, the CDR3 is TGTGCCAGCAGTTACTCTTCCCGAGGGATTTACAATGAGCAGTTCTTC. The J gene is TRBJ2-1, the V gene TRBV6-5; a weak D match, TRBD2 (5 bases). The CDR3 sequence is 16 residues long. Per germline, CDR1 MNHEY and CDR2 SVGAGI. V was trimmed by 0 bases and J by 4 bases, leaving 13 bases between them.

The chain combines TRBV3-1 (or the pseudogene TRBV3-2) with TRBJ1-4, with D unresolved. Germline values: CDR1 LGHDT, CDR2 YNNKEL (reference sequence). V was cut by 5 bases and J by 10 bases, with 8 bases left in between. This CDR3 spans 11 amino acids. The CDR3 bases are TGTGCCAGCAGCGGAGTGGGAAAACTGTTTTTT. Translation: CASSGVGKLFF.

This CDR3 is CASSLDRVNQPQHF. CDR3 nucleotide sequence: TGTGCCAGCAGCCTTGACAGGGTCAATCAGCCCCAGCATTTT. The V and J genes are TRBV11-2 and TRBJ1-5, with 7 positions matching TRBD1. The CDR3 runs to 14 residues. Unmatched junction bases numbered 4, after V lost 5 bases and J lost 3 bases. Germline V gene lookup returns CDR1 SGHAT and CDR2 FQNNGV.

The chain carries TRBV9 and TRBJ1-2; 8 nucleotides match TRBD1. Germline CDR1 reads SGDLS; CDR2 reads YYNGEE. The CDR3 sequence is 16 residues long. Losses at the gene ends were 0 bases for V and 3 bases for J; bases not matched to a gene: 7. CDR3 protein: CASSVELNRGDYGYTF. The CDR3 DNA sequence: TGTGCCAGCAGCGTAGAATTAAACAGGGGGGACTATGGCTACACCTTC.

This chain links TRBV5-1 with TRBJ2-3; TRBD1 matches 8 bases. With 2 bases clipped from V and 2 bases from J, the junction kept 7 bases outside the gene matches. Germline V gene lookup returns CDR1 SGHRS and CDR2 YFSETQ. This CDR3 contains 16 residues. The CDR3 protein is CASSFGQGYTTDTQYF. The CDR3 DNA reads TGCGCCAGCAGCTTCGGACAGGGCTATACCACAGATACGCAGTATTTT.

This clone was counted once. The gene calls are TRBV5-1 and TRBJ1-4, with no clear D. The CDR3 loop spans 14 amino acids. Trimming left V 4 bases short and J 1 base short, with 8 bases between. The germline gives CDR1 SGHRS, CDR2 YFSETQ. This CDR3 reads CASSGGLTNEKLFF. CDR3 DNA: TGCGCCAGCAGCGGAGGGTTAACTAATGAAAAACTGTTTTTT.

This clone was seen a handful of times. V usage is TRBV18 and J usage is TRBJ2-1; 9 bases line up with TRBD2. Trimming took 2 bases from V and 0 from J; bases not matched to a gene: 14. The V gene's germline CDR1 is KGHSH and CDR2 LQKENI. The CDR3 sequence is 20 residues long. The CDR3, as DNA: TGTGCCAGCTCACCATCTGGTCTAGCGGGAATGAAGAGCTCCTACAATGAGCAGTTCTTC. This gives the protein CASSPSGLAGMKSSYNEQFF.

The gene calls are TRBV27 and TRBJ2-7, with 8 bases that match TRBD2. The CDR3 is 14 residues long. J lost 2 bases, V lost 11 bases, and 11 bases had no gene match. Looked up from germline, CDR1 is MNHEY and CDR2 is SMNVEV (reference sequence). Written as DNA, the CDR3 is TGTGCCGGCAACCTCGGGGGGGCGGCCTACGAGCAGTACTTC. As protein: CAGNLGGAAYEQYF.